Included here is one TCR beta chain sequence, with context. Its specific antigen is unknown. Base qualities are not at hand, and no much larger clone is one base apart. What the treatment or condition label conveys for this sample: allogeneic hematopoietic cell transplantation with graft depleted of TCRalphabeta T cells and CD19 B cells. The children who served as transplant recipients had been given grafts of TCRalphabeta/CD19-depleted allogeneic hematopoietic cells. The library was built by means of PCR. Sequenced on an Illumina HiSeq 2500. TCR libraries were prepared with molecular barcoding, using unique molecular identifiers to normalize TCRbeta repertoire quantification. Through fastp at Q25 and MiXCR, TCRdb rebuilt clones from the public reads, retaining in-frame beta chains. Each entry merges the rows of one CDR3 protein and shows their most common DNA and genes. Counted in this sample were 540,000 or so distinct CDR3 sequences; about 21% of them appeared once. The top ten clonotypes cover 13% to 15% of the sample.

This sample is drawn from a study of T-cell reconstitution after alpha-beta-depleted transplantation in children (dated by TCRdb to 2016 to 2017). Concerning the study at large: T-cell immune reconstitution after TCRalphabeta/CD19-depleted allogeneic hematopoietic cell transplantation in children was quantitatively tracked in the study by means of TCR repertoire profiling. Findings and caveats that apply to the study as a whole: The apparently early alphabetaT-cell count recovery about two months after transplant was reportedly dependent on only several hundred rapidly expanded clones derived from non-depleted graft cells. The frequencies of hyperexpanded clones fell over the following months, and after one year, T-cell counts and TCRbeta diversity were mostly attributed to newly produced T cells. In some patients, the high TCRbeta diversity seen at day 60 was put down to recipient T cells and intrathymic progenitors that had survived conditioning.

The specimen was PBMCs, mostly from graft donor cells, collected 360 days after TCRalphabeta/CD19-depleted stem cell transplant. This clonotype was sampled from a boy under two years old who had a stem cell transplant for acute myeloid leukemia, so the T cells may come from the graft donor.

The CDR3 protein is CASSRGPVNGNTIYF. The DNA reads TGTGCCAGCAGCCGGGGGCCCGTGAATGGAAACACCATATATTTT. The chain is assembled from TRBV5-4 and TRBJ1-3, with TRBD1 perhaps the D gene, on 6 matching bases. CDR1 SGHNT and CDR2 YYREEE are derived from the germline V gene (reference sequence). V is clipped by 4 bases and J by 3 bases, and the sequence between their germline boundaries is 14 bases long. Measured from the cysteine to the phenylalanine, the CDR3 is 15 residues long. The sequence is cut down to CDR3 DNA, 45 bases in frame from base 1.